Listed below are T cell receptor beta chains from one sample, sequenced in a study of OX40 agonist ivuxolimab in advanced cancers. TCRdb's table, derived via immunoSEQ multiplex PCR, lists solely in-frame clones and lacks some. The sample has some 46,000 clones; 85% to 95% are singletons. The source was CD4+ or CD8+ T cells sorted from blood, collected in a trial of the OX40 agonist ivuxolimab. Receptors originate from an adult with an advanced solid tumor such as melanoma, head and neck, liver or kidney cancer. Each CDR3 is given with its conserved first and last residue. The D gene is left open where the match is weak. Not all rows give a size; the values are once, few, many and, for expanded clones, a class.

j_gene: TRBJ2-3
v_gene: TRBV29-1
abundance: NA
d_gene: NA
CDR3nt: TGCAGCGTTGAAGGCACCCGCACAGATACGCAGTATTTT
CDR3aa: CSVEGTRTDTQYF

j_gene: TRBJ2-6
v_gene: TRBV25-1
abundance: NA
d_gene: NA
CDR3nt: TGTGCCAGCAGTTCCAGTGAATTGACCCTCTCTGGGGCCAACGTCCTGACTTTC
CDR3aa: CASSSSELTLSGANVLTF

j_gene: TRBJ2-7
v_gene: TRBV5-5
abundance: NA
d_gene: NA
CDR3nt: TGTGCCAGCAGCTACGGGGTCGCCTACGAGCAGTACTTC
CDR3aa: CASSYGVAYEQYF

j_gene: TRBJ2-5
v_gene: TRBV28
abundance: NA
d_gene: TRBD2
CDR3nt: TGTGCCAGCAGTACTAGCGGGAGGTTAGAGACCCAGTACTTC
CDR3aa: CASSTSGRLETQYF

j_gene: TRBJ2-1
v_gene: TRBV18
abundance: once
d_gene: TRBD2
CDR3nt: TGTGCCAGCTCAGTACCGGGACTAGCGGGAGAATGGTCCTACAATGAGCAGTTCTTC
CDR3aa: CASSVPGLAGEWSYNEQFF

j_gene: TRBJ2-3
v_gene: TRBV9
abundance: NA
d_gene: NA
CDR3nt: TGTGCCAGCAGCGGCCTGTCAGTGAGGAGCACAGATACGCAGTATTTT
CDR3aa: CASSGLSVRSTDTQYF

j_gene: TRBJ2-3
v_gene: TRBV19
abundance: NA
d_gene: NA
CDR3nt: TGTGCCAGTAGTATGTTAAAGGGGTTCGGGGAGCAGTATTTT
CDR3aa: CASSMLKGFGEQYF

j_gene: TRBJ2-5
v_gene: TRBV6-6
abundance: NA
d_gene: NA
CDR3nt: TGTGCCACCCTGGGCAGCCGAGAGACCCAGTACTTC
CDR3aa: CATLGSRETQYF

j_gene: TRBJ2-4
v_gene: TRBV5-6
abundance: NA
d_gene: NA
CDR3nt: TGTGCCAGCAGCTTGGACGTAGCCAAAAACATTCAGTACTTC
CDR3aa: CASSLDVAKNIQYF

j_gene: TRBJ1-4
v_gene: TRBV21-1
abundance: NA
d_gene: NA
CDR3nt: TGTGCCAGCAGCAAAGGAGGTGGACAGGACATTGAAAAACTGTTTTTT
CDR3aa: CASSKGGGQDIEKLFF

j_gene: TRBJ2-5
v_gene: TRBV4-2
abundance: once
d_gene: NA
CDR3nt: TGTGCCAGCAGCCAAGAGAGGGGGGCCGAGACCCAGTACTTC
CDR3aa: CASSQERGAETQYF

j_gene: TRBJ2-6
v_gene: TRBV7-9
abundance: NA
d_gene: TRBD1
CDR3nt: TGTGCCAGCAGCTTCCGGGACAGCTTCTCTGGGGCCAACGTCCTGACTTTC
CDR3aa: CASSFRDSFSGANVLTF

j_gene: TRBJ1-2
v_gene: TRBV9
abundance: NA
d_gene: NA
CDR3nt: TGTGCCAGCAGCGTAGCTAATGGGGCAGTCTATGGCTACACCTTC
CDR3aa: CASSVANGAVYGYTF

j_gene: TRBJ2-1
v_gene: TRBV29-1
abundance: once
d_gene: TRBD2
CDR3nt: TGCAGCGTTGAATCGGGTTTAGCGGGTGGGTCTTACAATGAGCAGTTCTTC
CDR3aa: CSVESGLAGGSYNEQFF

j_gene: TRBJ2-3
v_gene: TRBV6-5
abundance: NA
d_gene: TRBD1
CDR3nt: TGTGCCAGCAGTTACCTCACAGGGGCAGATACGCAGTATTTT
CDR3aa: CASSYLTGADTQYF

j_gene: TRBJ2-1
v_gene: TRBV28
abundance: NA
d_gene: TRBD1
CDR3nt: TGTGCCAGCAGTTTGGCGCTCGGGACAGGGAAGCAGTTCTTC
CDR3aa: CASSLALGTGKQFF

j_gene: TRBJ2-1
v_gene: TRBV2
abundance: NA
d_gene: TRBD2
CDR3nt: TGTGCCAGCAGGGGACTAGCTTACTACAATGAGCAGTTCTTC
CDR3aa: CASRGLAYYNEQFF

j_gene: TRBJ2-7
v_gene: TRBV11-1
abundance: NA
d_gene: TRBD1
CDR3nt: TGTGCCAGCAGCTTAGGACAGGGGAGGTACGAGCAGTACTTC
CDR3aa: CASSLGQGRYEQYF

j_gene: TRBJ2-5
v_gene: TRBV13
abundance: NA
d_gene: TRBD1
CDR3nt: TGTGCCAGCAGCCCACGGACAGGGGCCTCCATCAACCAAGAGACCCAGTACTTC
CDR3aa: CASSPRTGASINQETQYF

j_gene: TRBJ1-6
v_gene: TRBV25-1
abundance: NA
d_gene: NA
CDR3nt: TGTGCCAGCAACCAGGGTGGGAATTCACCCCTCCACTTT
CDR3aa: CASNQGGNSPLHF

j_gene: TRBJ2-2
v_gene: TRBV27
abundance: NA
d_gene: NA
CDR3nt: TGTGCCAGCAGTTCCTCCCGTGGAGGGGGTGTCACCGGGGAGCTGTTTTTT
CDR3aa: CASSSSRGGGVTGELFF

j_gene: TRBJ2-7
v_gene: TRBV19
abundance: NA
d_gene: NA
CDR3nt: TGTGCCAGTAGCCCGAGGGATGGGACTGAGACCTACGAGCAGTACTTC
CDR3aa: CASSPRDGTETYEQYF

j_gene: TRBJ2-7
v_gene: TRBV21-1
abundance: once
d_gene: NA
CDR3nt: TGTGCCAGCTTAAAAGGACGGGACAGGGCCTACGAGCAGTACTTC
CDR3aa: CASLKGRDRAYEQYF

j_gene: TRBJ2-1
v_gene: TRBV4-3
abundance: NA
d_gene: NA
CDR3nt: TGCGCCAGCAGCCAAGGGACGGAACTAGTCACGAATGAGCAGTTCTTC
CDR3aa: CASSQGTELVTNEQFF

j_gene: TRBJ1-1
v_gene: TRBV7-2
abundance: NA
d_gene: NA
CDR3nt: TGTGCCAGCAGCGCCGCCCTGAACACTGAAGCTTTCTTT
CDR3aa: CASSAALNTEAFF

j_gene: TRBJ2-7
v_gene: TRBV5-1
abundance: once
d_gene: TRBD1
CDR3nt: TGCGCCAGCAGCTCAGGGGGAAGCTACGAGCAGTACTTC
CDR3aa: CASSSGGSYEQYF

j_gene: TRBJ2-7
v_gene: TRBV27
abundance: NA
d_gene: TRBD1
CDR3nt: TGTGCCAGCAGGGACACAGGGGGTCTCGTCGGCGAGCAGTACTTC
CDR3aa: CASRDTGGLVGEQYF

j_gene: TRBJ2-1
v_gene: TRBV19
abundance: NA
d_gene: TRBD2
CDR3nt: TGTGCCAGTAGGGGGACTAGCGGACCCTTAAGCTCCTACAATGAGCAGTTCTTC
CDR3aa: CASRGTSGPLSSYNEQFF

j_gene: TRBJ2-1
v_gene: TRBV15
abundance: NA
d_gene: NA
CDR3nt: TGTGCCACCAGCCCGTTCGGGTGGGACCCGGATAGCTCCTACAATGAGCAGTTCTTC
CDR3aa: CATSPFGWDPDSSYNEQFF

j_gene: TRBJ2-3
v_gene: TRBV4-2
abundance: NA
d_gene: NA
CDR3nt: TGTGCCAGCAGCCAAGATCTTTTAGCGGATCTCACAGATACGCAGTATTTT
CDR3aa: CASSQDLLADLTDTQYF

j_gene: TRBJ1-5
v_gene: TRBV7-8
abundance: NA
d_gene: NA
CDR3nt: TGTGCCAGCAGCTTAGGGCTTATGGGGGGCGCCAATCAGCCCCAGCATTTT
CDR3aa: CASSLGLMGGANQPQHF

j_gene: TRBJ1-2
v_gene: TRBV5-6
abundance: NA
d_gene: NA
CDR3nt: TGTGCCAGCAGCCCTGGGTGGGGTCGTTTAGATGGCTACACCTTC
CDR3aa: CASSPGWGRLDGYTF

j_gene: TRBJ2-2
v_gene: TRBV7-3
abundance: once
d_gene: NA
CDR3nt: TGTGCCAGCAGCGAAACGAACACCGGGGAGCTGTTTTTT
CDR3aa: CASSETNTGELFF

j_gene: TRBJ2-2
v_gene: TRBV6-5
abundance: NA
d_gene: TRBD2
CDR3nt: TGTGCCACCCCAGCGCGGGGGGACACCGGGGAGCTGTTTTTT
CDR3aa: CATPARGDTGELFF

j_gene: TRBJ2-1
v_gene: TRBV7-3
abundance: NA
d_gene: NA
CDR3nt: TGTGCCAGCAGCTTACGGATCCCCTCCCGATACAATGAGCAGTTCTTC
CDR3aa: CASSLRIPSRYNEQFF

j_gene: TRBJ2-1
v_gene: TRBV19
abundance: NA
d_gene: NA
CDR3nt: TGTGCCAGTAGTAAATCGGTTCAGGTCATAGGGCATGAGCAGTTCTTC
CDR3aa: CASSKSVQVIGHEQFF

j_gene: TRBJ1-1
v_gene: TRBV4-2
abundance: NA
d_gene: TRBD1
CDR3nt: TGTGCCAGCAAGCAGGGGGCGGAGAACACTGAAGCTTTCTTT
CDR3aa: CASKQGAENTEAFF

j_gene: TRBJ2-3
v_gene: TRBV7-2
abundance: NA
d_gene: NA
CDR3nt: TGTGCCAGCAGCACAGGGTCATATACGCAGTATTTT
CDR3aa: CASSTGSYTQYF

j_gene: TRBJ1-5
v_gene: TRBV30
abundance: NA
d_gene: NA
CDR3nt: TGTGCCTGGAGTCTGGGACCCTTGGTGGGCAATCAGCCCCAGCATTTT
CDR3aa: CAWSLGPLVGNQPQHF

j_gene: TRBJ2-4
v_gene: TRBV13
abundance: NA
d_gene: NA
CDR3nt: TGTGCCAGCAGCTTAGGCGAAGCCAAAAACATTCAGTACTTC
CDR3aa: CASSLGEAKNIQYF

j_gene: TRBJ2-7
v_gene: TRBV9
abundance: NA
d_gene: TRBD1
CDR3nt: TGTGCCAGCAGCGTTTCCGGGACAGGGAACTCCTACGAGCAGTACTTC
CDR3aa: CASSVSGTGNSYEQYF

j_gene: TRBJ1-2
v_gene: TRBV21-1
abundance: NA
d_gene: NA
CDR3nt: TGTGCCAGCAGCCGATATGGGGCGGTCTATGGCTACACCTTC
CDR3aa: CASSRYGAVYGYTF

j_gene: TRBJ2-7
v_gene: TRBV7-2
abundance: NA
d_gene: TRBD2
CDR3nt: TGTGCCAGCAGCGCATCACGGACTAGAGCCGAGAGCTCCTACGAGCAGTACTTC
CDR3aa: CASSASRTRAESSYEQYF

j_gene: TRBJ2-1
v_gene: TRBV4-1
abundance: once
d_gene: TRBD1
CDR3nt: TGCGCCAGCAGCCACCTGGGACAGGGGACCTACAATGAGCAGTTCTTC
CDR3aa: CASSHLGQGTYNEQFF

j_gene: TRBJ2-7
v_gene: TRBV6-5
abundance: NA
d_gene: NA
CDR3nt: TGTGCCAGCAGTTACGGGGTAGCCGGTTTCAACGAGCAGTACTTC
CDR3aa: CASSYGVAGFNEQYF

j_gene: TRBJ1-4
v_gene: TRBV11-3
abundance: once
d_gene: NA
CDR3nt: TGTGCCAGCAGCCAAATCCGGGACAACTATGCAACTAATGAAAAACTGTTTTTT
CDR3aa: CASSQIRDNYATNEKLFF

j_gene: TRBJ1-3
v_gene: TRBV11-2
abundance: NA
d_gene: TRBD1
CDR3nt: TGTGCCAGCAGCTTGCCCCGGGACAGGGCAGCTGTCTCTGGAAACACCATATATTTT
CDR3aa: CASSLPRDRAAVSGNTIYF